Shown below are 9 T cell receptor beta chains from a single sample sequenced in a study of cytomegalovirus exposure and HLA in healthy donors. This PCR relied on a set of 60 Vbeta primers and 13 Jbeta primers. Sequencing used immunoSEQ multiplex PCR; TCRdb keeps in-frame clones, though not all of them. The data show some 150,000 clones, more than 60% seen once. Sample: PBMCs. All receptors derive from a man aged 40-55 years in good health and CMV-seronegative.

The gene calls are TRBV19 and TRBJ1-2; a weak D match, TRBD1 (6 bases). The CDR3 spans 14 residues. Trimming removed 5 bases at V and 7 bases at J, with 17 bases between. CDR1 LNHDA and CDR2 SQIVND come from the germline V gene (reference sequence). The CDR3 DNA follows: TGTGCCAGTAGTGACTTGTTCAGGGGTGGTGGCTACACCTTC. Protein sequence: CASSDLFRGGGYTF.

The V gene is TRBV2, the J gene TRBJ1-2; D unclear. Germline values: CDR1 SNHLY, CDR2 FYNNEI. V lost 5 bases and J 8 bases, leaving 21 bases between the germline ends. The CDR3 spans 15 residues. CDR3 DNA: TGTGCCAGCAGTTCCGAGGTCCGGCAGCGTAGAGGCTACACCTTC. Its translation: CASSSEVRQRRGYTF. Drawing the rest from reference TRBV2 and TRBJ1-2, the complete variable domain is EPEVTQTPSHQVTQMGQEVILRCVPISNHLYFYWYRQILGQKVEFLVSFYNNEISEKSEIFDDQFSVERPDGSNFTLKIRSTKLEDSAMYFCASSSEVRQRRGYTFGSGTRLTVV.

The rearrangement links TRBV19 to TRBJ2-1, with D possibly being TRBD2 (5 bases). CDR3 length equals 18 residues. Germline V gene sequence: CDR1 LNHDA, CDR2 SQIVND (reference sequence). The V gene lost 5 bases and the J gene lost 2 bases, with 22 bases spanning the gap. The CDR3 region has the DNA TGTGCCAGTAGTCCCGAGGACCGACGACTAATTACCTACAATGAGCAGTTCTTC. It yields the protein CASSPEDRRLITYNEQFF. The full variable domain, with the rest looked up from reference TRBV19 and TRBJ2-1, is DGGITQSPKYLFRKEGQNVTLSCEQNLNHDAMYWYRQDPGQGLRLIYYSQIVNDFQKGDIAEGYSVSREKKESFPLTVTSAQKNPTAFYLCASSPEDRRLITYNEQFFGPGTRLTVL.

This chain links TRBV7-3 with TRBJ1-4; 7 bases are shared with TRBD1. Germline CDR1 SGHTA, CDR2 FQGTGA. The CDR3 length is 16 residues. The V gene end was trimmed by 5 bases and the J gene end by 3 bases; junction bases not matched to a gene: 9. CDR3 residues: CASSIQTGVANEKLFF. CDR3 coding DNA: TGTGCCAGCAGCATTCAAACAGGGGTGGCTAATGAAAAACTGTTTTTT.

This chain uses TRBV6-5 with TRBJ1-1, with D unresolved. Trimming pared 0 bases from V and 8 bases from J, leaving 10 bases between. This CDR3 has 13 amino acids. Germline loops: CDR1 MNHEY, CDR2 SVGAGI. The DNA for the CDR3 is TGTGCCAGCAGTTACTCTTCCGACTGCGAAGCTTTCTTT. Its protein is CASSYSSDCEAFF.

The gene calls are TRBV5-1 and TRBJ2-2; possible D gene TRBD1, 6 bases. In germline, CDR1 is SGHRS, CDR2 YFSETQ. V was trimmed by 5 bases and J by 2 bases, leaving 10 bases between them. CDR3 length: 14 residues. The CDR3 DNA reads TGCGCCAGCAGTCGACAGGACAACACCGGGGAGCTGTTTTTT. This codes for CASSRQDNTGELFF. Drawing the rest from reference TRBV5-1 and TRBJ2-2, the complete variable domain is KAGVTQTPRYLIKTRGQQVTLSCSPISGHRSVSWYQQTPGQGLQFLFEYFSETQRNKGNFPGRFSGRQFSNSRSEMNVSTLELGDSALYLCASSRQDNTGELFFGEGSRLTVL.

This clone has only a few counts. The chain couples TRBV4-3 to TRBJ2-7, with 7 bases identical to TRBD1. Trimming took 3 bases from V and 0 from J; bases not matched to a gene: 8. From germline, CDR1 is LGHNA and CDR2 YSLEER. The CDR3 loop spans 16 amino acids. The CDR3 coding sequence is TGCGCCAGCAGCCAGCGACCGGGACAGAGCTCCTACGAGCAGTACTTC. Amino acids: CASSQRPGQSSYEQYF.

The chain employs TRBV9 and TRBJ1-1; 9 nucleotides match TRBD1. The CDR3 runs 14 residues. V was clipped by 3 bases and J by 5 bases; unmatched bases: 5. Per germline, CDR1 SGDLS and CDR2 YYNGEE. The CDR3 DNA follows: TGTGCCAGCAGCGAAGGGACAGGGAGAACTGAAGCTTTCTTT. Translation: CASSEGTGRTEAFF.

This clone was seen only a few times. This sequence joins TRBV30 and TRBJ1-5, with D possibly TRBD1 on 6 matching bases. The CDR3 covers 13 residues. Trimming took 5 bases from V and 0 from J, leaving 8 bases between them. From germline, CDR1 is GTSNPN and CDR2 SVGIG (reference sequence). The DNA of the CDR3 is TGTGCCTGGGGACAGTATAGCAATCAGCCCCAGCATTTT. Translating it yields CAWGQYSNQPQHF.